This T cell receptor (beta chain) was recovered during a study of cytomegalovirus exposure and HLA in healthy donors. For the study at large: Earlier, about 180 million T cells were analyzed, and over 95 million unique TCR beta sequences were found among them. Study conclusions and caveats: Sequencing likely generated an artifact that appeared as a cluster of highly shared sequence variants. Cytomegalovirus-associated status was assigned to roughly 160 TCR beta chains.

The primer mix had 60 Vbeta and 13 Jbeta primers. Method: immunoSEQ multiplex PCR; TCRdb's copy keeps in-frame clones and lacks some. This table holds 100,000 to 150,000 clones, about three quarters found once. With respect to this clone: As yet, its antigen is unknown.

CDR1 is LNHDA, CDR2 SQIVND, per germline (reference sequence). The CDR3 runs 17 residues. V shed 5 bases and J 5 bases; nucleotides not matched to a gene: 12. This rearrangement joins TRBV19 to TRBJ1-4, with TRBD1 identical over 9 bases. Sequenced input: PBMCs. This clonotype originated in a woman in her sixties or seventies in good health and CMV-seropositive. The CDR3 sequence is CASSAGTQGQGNEKLFF. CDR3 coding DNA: TGTGCCAGTAGTGCGGGGACGCAAGGACAGGGGAATGAAAAACTGTTTTTT.